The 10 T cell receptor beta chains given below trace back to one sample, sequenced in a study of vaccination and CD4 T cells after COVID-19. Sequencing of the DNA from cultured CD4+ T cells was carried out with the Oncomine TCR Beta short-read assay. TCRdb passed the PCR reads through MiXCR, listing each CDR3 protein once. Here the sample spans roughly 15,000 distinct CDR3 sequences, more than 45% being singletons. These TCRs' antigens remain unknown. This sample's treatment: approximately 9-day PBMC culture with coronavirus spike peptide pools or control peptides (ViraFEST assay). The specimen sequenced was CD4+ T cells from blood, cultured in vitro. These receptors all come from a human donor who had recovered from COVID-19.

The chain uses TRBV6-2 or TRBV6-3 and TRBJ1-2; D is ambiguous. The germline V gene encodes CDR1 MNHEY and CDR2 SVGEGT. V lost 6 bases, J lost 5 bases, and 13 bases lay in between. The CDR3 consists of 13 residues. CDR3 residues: CASSNGPSYGYTF. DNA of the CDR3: TGTGCCAGCAGCAATGGGCCGTCATATGGCTACACCTTC.

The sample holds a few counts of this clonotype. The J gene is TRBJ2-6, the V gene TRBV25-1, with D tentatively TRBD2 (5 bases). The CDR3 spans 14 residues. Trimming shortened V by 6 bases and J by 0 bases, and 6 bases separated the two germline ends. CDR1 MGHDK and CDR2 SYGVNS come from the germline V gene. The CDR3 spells CASSRDSGANVLTF. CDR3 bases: TGTGCCAGCAGCCGGGACTCTGGGGCCAACGTCCTGACTTTC.

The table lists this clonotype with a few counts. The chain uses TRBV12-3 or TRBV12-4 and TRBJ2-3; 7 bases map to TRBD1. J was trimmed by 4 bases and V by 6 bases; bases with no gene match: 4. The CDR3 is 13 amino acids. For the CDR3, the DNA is TGTGCCAGCAGGAGCCAGGGGGCAGATACGCAGTATTTT. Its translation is CASRSQGADTQYF.

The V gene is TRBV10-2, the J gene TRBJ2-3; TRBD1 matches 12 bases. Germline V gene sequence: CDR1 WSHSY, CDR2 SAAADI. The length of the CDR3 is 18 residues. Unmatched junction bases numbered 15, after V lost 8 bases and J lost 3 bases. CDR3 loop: CASLGGTGGAWGTDTQYF. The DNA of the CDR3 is TGCGCCAGCTTGGGAGGGACAGGGGGCGCTTGGGGGACAGATACGCAGTATTTT.

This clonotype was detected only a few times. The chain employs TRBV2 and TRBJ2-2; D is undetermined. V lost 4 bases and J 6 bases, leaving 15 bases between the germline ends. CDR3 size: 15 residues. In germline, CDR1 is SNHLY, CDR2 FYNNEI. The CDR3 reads CASSARVGAPGELFF. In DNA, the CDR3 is TGTGCCAGCAGTGCCCGGGTGGGCGCTCCCGGGGAGCTGTTTTTT.

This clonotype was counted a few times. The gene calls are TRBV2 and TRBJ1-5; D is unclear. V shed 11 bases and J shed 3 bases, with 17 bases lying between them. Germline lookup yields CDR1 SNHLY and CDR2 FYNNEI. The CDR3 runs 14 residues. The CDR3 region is CAARANRDNQPQHF. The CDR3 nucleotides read TGTGCCGCCCGGGCCAACCGAGACAATCAGCCCCAGCATTTT.

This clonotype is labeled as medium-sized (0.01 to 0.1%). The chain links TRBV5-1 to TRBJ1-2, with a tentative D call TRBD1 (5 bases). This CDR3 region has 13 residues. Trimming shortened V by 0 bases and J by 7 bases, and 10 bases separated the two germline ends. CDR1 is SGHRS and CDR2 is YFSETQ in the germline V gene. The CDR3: CASSLEGSVGYTF. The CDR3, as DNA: TGCGCCAGCAGCTTGGAGGGGTCCGTTGGCTACACCTTC.

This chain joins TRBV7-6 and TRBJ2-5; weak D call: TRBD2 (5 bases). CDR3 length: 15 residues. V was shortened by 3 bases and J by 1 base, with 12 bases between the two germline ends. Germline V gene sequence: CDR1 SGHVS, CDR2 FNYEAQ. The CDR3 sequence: CASSFESGSQETQYF. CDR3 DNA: TGTGCCAGCAGCTTTGAGAGCGGTTCCCAAGAGACCCAGTACTTC.

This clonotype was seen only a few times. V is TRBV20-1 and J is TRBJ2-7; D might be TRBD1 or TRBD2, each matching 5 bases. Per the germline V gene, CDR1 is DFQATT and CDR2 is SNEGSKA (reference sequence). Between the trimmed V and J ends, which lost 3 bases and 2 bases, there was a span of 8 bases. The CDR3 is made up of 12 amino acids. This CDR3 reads CSASRDPYEQYF. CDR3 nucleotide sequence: TGCAGTGCTAGTAGGGACCCCTACGAGCAGTACTTC.

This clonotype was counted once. In DNA, the CDR3 is TGTGCCAGCAGTTACGATCTGGCTAGCGATTTAGATACGCAGTATTTT. As protein: CASSYDLASDLDTQYF. V and J are TRBV6-2 or TRBV6-3 and TRBJ2-3; a possible D gene is TRBD2 (6 bases). Trimming shortened V by 2 bases and J by 5 bases, and 17 bases separated the two germline ends. The CDR3 has 16 amino acids. Germline CDR1 MNHEY, CDR2 SVGEGT.